The 14 T cell receptor beta chains below all came from one sample that was sequenced in a study of T-cell memory formation after mild COVID-19. One entry per CDR3 protein results from TCRdb running MiXCR on the 5' RACE reads. The repertoire includes about 160,000 distinct CDR3 sequences, about a third of them detected once, and 12% sits in the top ten. Sequenced input: PBMCs or a T cell subset sorted from them (not recorded which). The receptors derive from an adult woman who had mild COVID-19 (a few samples of this study predate the infection). Cell type and time point are not known.

CDR3 DNA sequence: TGTGCCAGCAGCCAATCCTATTCCGGGACAGGGGGGGAGACCCAGTACTTC. Translated, it gives CASSQSYSGTGGETQYF. The genes are TRBV7-9 and TRBJ2-5; 11 nucleotides match TRBD1. Germline trimming cut 5 bases from V and 5 bases from J; bases unmatched to any gene: 13. Looked up from germline, CDR1 is SEHNR and CDR2 is FQNEAQ (reference sequence). The CDR3 runs 17 residues.

This chain uses TRBV5-6 with TRBJ2-7; D may be TRBD1 (6 bases). Germline V CDR1 and CDR2: SGHDT, YYEEEE. CDR3 length equals 12 residues. The ends were cut back, 4 bases at V and 3 bases at J, with 8 bases in the middle. The CDR3 sequence: CASSTGFYEQYF. Here the CDR3 DNA reads TGTGCCAGCAGCACAGGGTTCTACGAGCAGTACTTC.

The chain couples TRBV27 to TRBJ1-4; 9 positions match TRBD1. This CDR3 is built from 14 residues. V lost 5 bases to trimming and J lost 11 bases; unmatched junction nucleotides: 9. CDR1 MNHEY and CDR2 SMNVEV come from the germline V gene (reference sequence). The CDR3 sequence is CASSNRDRVEKLFF. Here the CDR3 DNA reads TGTGCCAGCAGTAACCGGGACAGGGTAGAGAAACTGTTTTTT.

V and J are TRBV7-2 and TRBJ2-1; 7 nucleotides align to TRBD1. The V segment lost 7 bases and the J segment 0 bases; nucleotides outside the gene matches: 6. This CDR3 region has 15 residues. In germline, CDR1 is SGHTA, CDR2 FQGNSA. The CDR3 coding sequence is TGTGCCAGCACCACGACAGGGCACTCCTACAATGAGCAGTTCTTC. Protein sequence: CASTTTGHSYNEQFF.

This clonotype was counted only a few times. The J gene is TRBJ2-2, the V gene TRBV24-1; D remains ambiguous. Trimming stripped 2 bases from V and 3 bases from J, with 12 bases between. Germline CDR1 reads KGHDR; CDR2 reads SFDVKD. This CDR3 comprises 16 residues. CDR3 sequence (DNA): TGTGCCACCAGTGATTATGTGGGTCAGTACACCGGGGAGCTGTTTTTT. It yields the protein CATSDYVGQYTGELFF.

The sample holds a few counts of this clonotype. The rearrangement links TRBV6-2 or TRBV6-3 to TRBJ2-2; D possibly corresponds to TRBD2 (5 bases). The CDR3 runs 17 residues. The V end was cut by 2 bases, the J end by 1 base, with 14 bases between. CDR1 and CDR2 from the germline V gene are MNHEY and SVGEGT. The CDR3 DNA reads as TGTGCCAGCAGTTACGCCCGGGGTTGGGTGAACACCGGGGAGCTGTTTTTT. As protein: CASSYARGWVNTGELFF.

This clonotype came up a few times. V gene TRBV4-3 combines with J gene TRBJ2-1; TRBD2 matches 7 bases. This CDR3 is 14 amino acids long. Trimming took 3 bases from V and 9 from J; bases not matched to a gene: 8. In germline, CDR1 is LGHNA, CDR2 YSLEER. CDR3 amino acids: CASSHDLAGSEQFF. The CDR3 nucleotides read TGCGCCAGCAGCCACGACTTAGCGGGTTCTGAGCAGTTCTTC.

The chain links TRBV4-1 to TRBJ2-1, with D unresolved. V was clipped by 3 bases and J by 5 bases, with 11 bases between them. Germline values: CDR1 MGHRA, CDR2 YSYEKL. CDR3 length: 14 residues. The CDR3, as DNA: TGCGCCAGCAGCCATGTGATCCACAACAATGAGCAGTTCTTC. Residues: CASSHVIHNNEQFF.

This clonotype has just one count. The chain has TRBV24-1 and TRBJ1-5; a possible D gene is TRBD1 (6 bases). The germline V and J ends were trimmed by 7 bases and 1 base, with 13 bases remaining between them. The CDR3 is made up of 15 amino acids. From germline, CDR1 is KGHDR and CDR2 SFDVKD. The CDR3 loop is CATSPTGMSNQPQHF. The DNA of the CDR3 is TGTGCCACCAGCCCCACAGGGATGAGCAATCAGCCCCAGCATTTT.

This clonotype was seen a handful of times. The rearrangement uses TRBV7-8 and TRBJ2-1; 10 bases line up with TRBD2. The ends lost 3 bases at V and 0 bases at J; junction bases unmatched: 5. The CDR3 has 17 residues. Germline V gene data show CDR1 as SGHVS and CDR2 as FQNEAQ. CDR3 nucleotide sequence: TGTGCCAGCAGCTTGCCGGGACTAGCGAGCTCCTACAATGAGCAGTTCTTC. It encodes CASSLPGLASSYNEQFF.

The sample holds a few counts of this clonotype. The J gene is TRBJ1-2, the V gene TRBV10-3; D might be TRBD1 (6 bases). CDR3 length equals 12 residues. Trimming left V 11 bases short and J 5 bases short, with 15 bases between. Germline V CDR1 and CDR2: ENHRY, SYGVKD. The CDR3 DNA is TGTGCCGCAACGGACAGTCCATATGGCTACACCTTC. This gives the protein CAATDSPYGYTF.

There are a few counts of this clonotype. CDR3 coding DNA: TGTGCCAGCAGCTTAGGGCAGGGGACAAGTCGGGTCAAAAACATTCAGTACTTC. As protein: CASSLGQGTSRVKNIQYF. V usage is TRBV7-3 and J usage is TRBJ2-4; D is possibly TRBD1 (6 bases). The CDR3 contains 18 residues. The germline CDR1 and CDR2 sequences are SGHTA and FQGTGA. V was cut by 2 bases and J by 3 bases, with 20 bases left in between.

This clonotype has more than one count but fewer than ten. The gene calls are TRBV3-1 and TRBJ2-1; 9 nucleotides line up with TRBD2. Trimming took 4 bases from V and 9 from J; bases not matched to a gene: 10. The germline CDR1 and CDR2 sequences are LGHDT and YNNKEL (reference sequence). The CDR3 covers 15 residues. The DNA for the CDR3 is TGTGCCAGCAGCCCCAGACTAGCGGAAATAGGTGAGCAGTTCTTC. Amino acid sequence: CASSPRLAEIGEQFF.

The chain employs TRBV2 and TRBJ2-1, with D possibly matching TRBD1 (6 bases). This CDR3 contains 14 residues. The V end was cut by 7 bases, the J end by 8 bases, with 18 bases between. Germline V lookup: CDR1 SNHLY, CDR2 FYNNEI. The CDR3 nucleotides read TGTGCCAGCACCAACAGGGATCTACAAGATGAGCAGTTCTTC. As protein: CASTNRDLQDEQFF. The full variable domain, completed using reference TRBV2 and TRBJ2-1, is EPEVTQTPSHQVTQMGQEVILRCVPISNHLYFYWYRQILGQKVEFLVSFYNNEISEKSEIFDDQFSVERPDGSNFTLKIRSTKLEDSAMYFCASTNRDLQDEQFFGPGTRLTVL.